This TCR beta chain appears in the sequencing data of a study of T cells in Graves' hyperthyroidism and ophthalmopathy. About the research overall: Sampling of peripheral blood happened at initial diagnosis, prior to any treatment.

Concerning this clonotype itself: A read error may account for a junction end that differs from germline.

CDR3 size: 12 residues. Germline CDR1 reads DFQATT; CDR2 reads SNEGSKA (reference sequence). Pregnant or lactating patients were excluded, as were those with uncontrolled infection or other autoimmune disease. The TCR beta CDR3 regions underwent amplification using RNA transcripts as the source. Using the HTBI primer set, a first-round RT-PCR was run on the TCR CDR3. In TCRdb, the multiplex PCR reads were re-called with MiXCR into one record per CDR3 protein. The sample records around 600,000 distinct CDR3 sequences, approximately 15% being singletons. The V gene is TRBV20-1, the J gene TRBJ1-2; D unclear. Sequencing input: blood. The receptor was derived from a woman aged 45-65 years with Graves' ophthalmopathy. CDR3 protein: CSALGGDTPLPF. DNA for the CDR3: TGCAGTGCGCTTGGCGGGGATACCCCCCTTCCCTTC.